This passage covers 10 T cell receptor beta chains from one sample sequenced in a study of blood T cell repertoires in COVID-19 (dated by TCRdb to 2020 to 2021). Library method: the immunoSEQ multiplex PCR assay. TCRdb's version of the immuneACCESS table is confined to in-frame rearrangements and falls short of the full clone set. An unresolved V gene accounts for under half of the shortfall where checked; the remainder is of unknown origin. The sample table records 250,000 to 400,000 clones; roughly 90% of these occur just once. The ten largest make up around 4.8% of the sample. The material sequenced was PBMCs or T cells enriched from blood (not recorded which). These receptors all stem from a man aged 55 to 70 who had recovered from COVID-19.

This chain joins TRBV15 and TRBJ1-4; TRBD1 might be the D (5 bases). Trimming cost V 1 base and J 8 bases, with 8 bases left between them. CDR3 length equals 13 residues. Per germline, CDR1 LNHNV and CDR2 YYDKDF (reference sequence). The CDR3 nucleotides read TGTGCCACCAGCAGAGCACGGGGGGAAAAACTGTTTTTT. Encoded protein: CATSRARGEKLFF.

The V call is TRBV9, the J call TRBJ2-3; the D gene is possibly TRBD2 (6 bases). Trimming cost V 0 bases and J 5 bases, with 10 bases left between them. CDR1 is SGDLS, CDR2 YYNGEE, per germline. This CDR3 comprises 14 residues. The CDR3 DNA follows: TGTGCCAGCAGCGTAGAAACTAGCCGAGATACGCAGTATTTT. Translation gives CASSVETSRDTQYF.

The rearrangement joins TRBV21-1 to TRBJ2-1; the table assigns TRBD1, which was not confirmed against the DNA. TRBV21-1 corresponds to a pseudogene. CDR3 size: 18 residues. In DNA form, the CDR3 reads TGTGCCAGCAGCAAGCGTCCAAAGCGTAGGACAGGTTACAATGAGCAGTTCTTC. Protein: CASSKRPKRRTGYNEQFF.

The J gene is TRBJ1-1, the V gene TRBV7-3, with D possibly TRBD1 on 6 matching bases. The CDR3 extends over 18 amino acids. V was cut by 5 bases and J by 2 bases, with 24 bases left in between. In germline, CDR1 is SGHTA, CDR2 FQGTGA. The CDR3 protein is CASSPPRGVGHFNTEAFF. Written as DNA, the CDR3 is TGTGCCAGCAGCCCACCCAGGGGTGTGGGACACTTTAACACTGAAGCTTTCTTT.

V gene TRBV30 combines with J gene TRBJ2-7, with D possibly being TRBD1 (6 bases). The CDR3 length is 15 residues. Germline lookup yields CDR1 GTSNPN and CDR2 SVGIG (reference sequence). V was shortened by 1 base and J by 5 bases, with 18 bases between the two germline ends. The CDR3 sequence: CAWSAYQGLTHEQYF. Written as DNA, the CDR3 is TGTGCCTGGAGTGCCTATCAGGGGTTAACCCACGAGCAGTACTTC.

As concerns this clone: The sample carries other DNA sequences with the same CDR3. The V and J genes are TRBV7-2 and TRBJ2-3; 12 bases align to TRBD2. The V gene's germline CDR1 is SGHTA and CDR2 FQGNSA. Trimming removed 2 bases from V and 7 bases from J; junction bases left unmatched: 1. The CDR3 extends over 14 amino acids. CDR3 amino acids: CASSLTSGRNTQYF. For the CDR3, the DNA is TGTGCCAGCAGCTTAACTAGCGGGAGGAATACGCAGTATTTT.

This clone was found a few times. This chain links TRBV7-9 with TRBJ1-6; no clear D gene. Germline values: CDR1 SEHNR, CDR2 FQNEAQ (reference sequence). The CDR3 runs to 15 residues. Trimming pared 4 bases from V and 5 bases from J, leaving 12 bases between. The chain's CDR3 is CASSSTQSDNSPLHF. The CDR3 DNA is TGTGCCAGCAGCTCGACCCAGAGCGATAATTCACCCCTCCACTTT.

The chain couples TRBV19 to TRBJ2-5, with a weak D call TRBD2 (7 bases). V was clipped by 5 bases and J by 7 bases, with 17 bases between them. Germline lookup yields CDR1 LNHDA and CDR2 SQIVND (reference sequence). The CDR3 consists of 14 residues. The CDR3 bases are TGTGCCAGTAGTTATTCAGGGGAGGGGGGGACCCAGTACTTC. Amino acid sequence: CASSYSGEGGTQYF. Looking up the rest from reference TRBV19 and TRBJ2-5 gives the full variable domain: DGGITQSPKYLFRKEGQNVTLSCEQNLNHDAMYWYRQDPGQGLRLIYYSQIVNDFQKGDIAEGYSVSREKKESFPLTVTSAQKNPTAFYLCASSYSGEGGTQYFGPGTRLLVL.

The chain uses TRBV7-3 and TRBJ1-1; possible D gene TRBD1, 6 bases. In germline, CDR1 is SGHTA, CDR2 FQGTGA. The CDR3 consists of 14 residues. Trimming shortened V by 5 bases and J by 4 bases, and 14 bases separated the two germline ends. The CDR3: CASSLQGSGTEAFF. The DNA of the CDR3 is TGTGCCAGCAGCCTACAGGGTAGTGGCACTGAAGCTTTCTTT.

V gene TRBV29-1 combines with J gene TRBJ2-7; 8 bases align to TRBD1. The CDR3 is made up of 13 amino acids. The junction had 8 bases not matched to a gene; V was cut back by 6 bases and J by 4 bases. The V gene's germline CDR1 is SQVTM and CDR2 ANQGSEA. The CDR3 bases are TGCAGCGTAGACGACAGGGGCACGTACGAGCAGTACTTC. This gives the protein CSVDDRGTYEQYF.